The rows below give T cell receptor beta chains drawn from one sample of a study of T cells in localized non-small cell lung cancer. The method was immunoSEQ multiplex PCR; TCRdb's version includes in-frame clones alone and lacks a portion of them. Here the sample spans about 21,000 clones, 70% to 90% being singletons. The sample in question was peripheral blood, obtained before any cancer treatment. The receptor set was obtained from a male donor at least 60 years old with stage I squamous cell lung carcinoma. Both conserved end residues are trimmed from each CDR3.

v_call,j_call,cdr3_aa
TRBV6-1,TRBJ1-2,ASDNNYGYT
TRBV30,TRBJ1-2,AWNGQGAFYGYT
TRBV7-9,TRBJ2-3,ASPRGGVGETDTQY
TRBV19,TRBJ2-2,ASSGLIAGELF
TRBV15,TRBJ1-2,ATSRDRGWDLGTGGYT
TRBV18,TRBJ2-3,ASSPGIAAGTDTQY
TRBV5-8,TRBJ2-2,ASSPGSGTNTGELF
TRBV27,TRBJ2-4,ASSFGQTNIQY
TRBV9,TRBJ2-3,ASSLRSGTDTQY
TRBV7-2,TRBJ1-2,ASSPTGPNYGYT
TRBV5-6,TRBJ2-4,ASSLVLENIQY
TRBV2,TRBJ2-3,ASSGFGSTDTQY
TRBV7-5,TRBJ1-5,VRSLQANQPQH
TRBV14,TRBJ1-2,ASSQATGPIYGYT
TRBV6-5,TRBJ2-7,ASSYSRGQGGQY
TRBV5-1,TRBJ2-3,ASSSGGVADTQY
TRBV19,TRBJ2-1,ASSIDRASGGHLGNEQF
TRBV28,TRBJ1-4,ASSFPGQGGNEKLF
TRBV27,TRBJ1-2,ASSFGTGYGYT
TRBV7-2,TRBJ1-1,ASSFGTALNTEAF
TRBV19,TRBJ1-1,ASSSSAGTEAF
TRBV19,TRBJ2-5,ASSMGQGGETQY
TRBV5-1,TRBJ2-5,ASSLALRGPETQY
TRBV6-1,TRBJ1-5,ASSAIDRIGQPQH
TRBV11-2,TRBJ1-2,ASSLSLRTGILSNYGYT
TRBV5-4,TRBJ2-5,ASSASGGHPKMETQY
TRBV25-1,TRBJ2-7,ASSETVGGPTYEQY
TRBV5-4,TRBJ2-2,ASSIQGARNTGELF
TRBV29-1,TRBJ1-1,SVRRGTGTEAF
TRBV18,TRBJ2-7,ASSPRTRYEQY
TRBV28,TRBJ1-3,ASSLSGGSGNTIY
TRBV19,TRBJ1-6,ARPGQGEYNSPLH
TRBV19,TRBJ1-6,ASSRTGDNSPLH
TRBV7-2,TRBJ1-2,ASSLGQTGGGYGYT
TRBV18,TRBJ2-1,ASSPLRDSSYNEQF
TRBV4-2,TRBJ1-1,ASSQDSARGRAEAF
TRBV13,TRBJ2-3,ASSLLSADTQY
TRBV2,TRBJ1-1,ASRQGTVSEAF
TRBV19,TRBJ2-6,ASNPPLQAPGANVLT
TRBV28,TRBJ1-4,ASNPPGARAKKLF
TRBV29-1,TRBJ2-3,SVLAGDYLDTQY
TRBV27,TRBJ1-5,ASSLGAGAVQPQH
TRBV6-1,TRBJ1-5,ASSPWTGSNQPQH
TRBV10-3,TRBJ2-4,AISEIRGSENIQY
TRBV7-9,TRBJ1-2,ASSLGVNYGYT
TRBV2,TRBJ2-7,ASGGGYEQY
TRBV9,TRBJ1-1,ASSPGGHHTEAF
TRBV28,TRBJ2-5,ASTPVMVETQY
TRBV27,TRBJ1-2,ASTSPPNYGYT
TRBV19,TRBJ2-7,ASSPRQGRSYEQY
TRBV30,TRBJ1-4,AWSVAGGRFNEKLF
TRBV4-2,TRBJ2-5,ASSQDPTGEDGETQY
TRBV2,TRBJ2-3,ASNGGADTQY
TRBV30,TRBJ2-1,AWSIGSTTYNEQF
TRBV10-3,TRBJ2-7,AISVGTVSYEQY
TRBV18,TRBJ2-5,ASSPPGTGGGQETQY
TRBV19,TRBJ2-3,ASSMMAGGPSTDTQY